This TCR beta chain was captured by sequencing in a study of spatial heterogeneity in lung cancer. Overall study context: Sequenced follow-up PBMC samples came a median of roughly two years after resection, where available.

The study tagged each TCR cDNA molecule with a unique molecular identifier. From the 5' RACE reads, TCRdb called clonotypes with MiXCR, one entry per CDR3 protein. The sample yields approximately 100,000 distinct CDR3 sequences, 15% to 20% seen once. Stated time point: blood at routine non-recurrence follow-up after resection. Researchers sequenced whole RNA taken from tumor, nontumor lung or frozen PBMC without sorting. After removal of 3 bases from V and 2 bases from J, the junction contained 5 bases not matched to a gene. The germline V gene has CDR1 LNHDA and CDR2 SQIVND (reference sequence). CDR3 length: 15 amino acids. This clonotype has only a few counts. Its antigen is undetermined. Study-level findings and limits: There were more appearances of ubiquitous expanded tumor TCRs in blood at resection than at follow-up.

V is TRBV19 and J is TRBJ1-2; 8 nucleotides align to TRBD1. This material consisted of PBMCs, taken at follow-up. The receptor comes from a male donor with early-stage non-small cell lung cancer. Here the CDR3 DNA reads TGTGCCAGTAGTATCCAGGGGGCGACCAACTATGGCTACACCTTC. The encoded protein is CASSIQGATNYGYTF.